Presented here are 11 T cell receptor beta chains from one specimen sequenced in a study of cytomegalovirus exposure and HLA in healthy donors. The table came from immunoSEQ multiplex PCR; TCRdb's copy has only in-frame clones and leaves some out. The table lists 120,000 or so clones, roughly 90% of them singletons, with roughly 2% in the top ten. What was sequenced was PBMCs. All receptors come from a woman aged 18-30 years in good health and CMV-seronegative.

The CDR3 coding sequence is TGTGCCAGCAGTCCAGGGACAGATACGCAGTATTTT. As protein: CASSPGTDTQYF. The genes are TRBV13 and TRBJ2-3; D may be TRBD1 (5 bases). Germline assignment: CDR1 PRHDT and CDR2 FYEKMQ (reference sequence). Trimming pared 6 bases from V and 3 bases from J, leaving 7 bases between. The CDR3 consists of 12 residues.

The genes are TRBV18 and TRBJ2-3; TRBD2 agrees at 8 bases. CDR1 is KGHSH, CDR2 LQKENI, per germline. Trimming removed 6 bases from V and 5 bases from J; junction bases left unmatched: 7. CDR3 size: 14 residues. CDR3 region: CASSQTSAGDTQYF. The CDR3 nucleotides are TGTGCCAGCTCCCAGACTAGCGCTGGAGATACGCAGTATTTT.

The V call is TRBV28, the J call TRBJ1-5, with D possibly matching TRBD1 (5 bases). Per the germline V gene, CDR1 is MDHEN and CDR2 is SYDVKM. This CDR3 is built from 15 residues. The germline V and J ends were trimmed by 6 bases and 1 base, with 13 bases remaining between them. This CDR3 is CASRPPGASNQPQHF. DNA for the CDR3: TGTGCCAGCAGACCTCCTGGGGCCAGCAATCAGCCCCAGCATTTT.

The V and J genes are TRBV6-6 and TRBJ1-1, with 7 bases identical to TRBD1. Germline assignment: CDR1 MNHNY and CDR2 SVGAGI (reference sequence). This CDR3 region has 15 residues. Germline trimming cut 7 bases from V and 5 bases from J; bases unmatched to any gene: 13. CDR3 sequence reads: CASTPLEGAQTEAFF. For the CDR3, the DNA is TGTGCCAGCACTCCGCTCGAGGGGGCGCAAACTGAAGCTTTCTTT.

A single count supports this clone. This chain connects TRBV2 to TRBJ2-7, with 11 bases that match TRBD1. The germline V gene has CDR1 SNHLY and CDR2 FYNNEI. The CDR3 is 15 amino acids. Unmatched junction bases numbered 10, after V lost 6 bases and J lost 6 bases. In nucleotides, the CDR3 is TGTGCCAGCAGCATGGCTAGGGGGACAGGGGGCGAGCAGTACTTC. Translation gives CASSMARGTGGEQYF.

The V gene is TRBV28, the J gene TRBJ1-1; unclear D gene. CDR1 is MDHEN and CDR2 is SYDVKM in the germline V gene. V shed 6 bases and J shed 3 bases, with 11 bases lying between them. CDR3 length: 13 residues. The CDR3 reads CASSFRGYTEAFF. DNA for the CDR3: TGTGCCAGCAGCTTTCGAGGTTACACTGAAGCTTTCTTT.

This clone has just one count. The V gene is TRBV5-1, the J gene TRBJ2-7, with TRBD2 matching over 14 bases. From germline, CDR1 is SGHRS and CDR2 YFSETQ. The CDR3 covers 15 residues. The J segment lost 6 bases and the V segment lost 5 bases, leaving 7 bases of the junction unmatched. CDR3 sequence reads: CASRSPGLAGVEQYF. Here the CDR3 DNA reads TGCGCCAGCAGGTCCCCGGGACTAGCGGGAGTCGAGCAGTACTTC.

The chain has TRBV9 and TRBJ2-1, with a weak D call TRBD2 (5 bases). The germline V and J ends were trimmed by 0 bases and 0 bases, with 7 bases remaining between them. Germline V gene lookup returns CDR1 SGDLS and CDR2 YYNGEE. This CDR3 comprises 15 residues. The CDR3 sequence: CASSVDGNSYNEQFF. CDR3 coding DNA: TGTGCCAGCAGCGTAGACGGGAACTCCTACAATGAGCAGTTCTTC.

The rearrangement joins TRBV2 to TRBJ2-7, with TRBD1 identical over 8 bases. The CDR3 runs 15 residues. V lost 6 bases, J lost 5 bases, and 12 bases stayed unmatched. In germline, CDR1 is SNHLY, CDR2 FYNNEI. CDR3 residues: CASRKRVAGGNEQYF. CDR3 DNA sequence: TGTGCCAGCAGGAAAAGAGTTGCAGGGGGCAACGAGCAGTACTTC. Variable domain in full (rest from reference TRBV2 and TRBJ2-7): EPEVTQTPSHQVTQMGQEVILRCVPISNHLYFYWYRQILGQKVEFLVSFYNNEISEKSEIFDDQFSVERPDGSNFTLKIRSTKLEDSAMYFCASRKRVAGGNEQYFGPGTRLTVT.

This chain uses TRBV29-1 with TRBJ2-1, with D maybe TRBD2 (6 bases). Per the germline V gene, CDR1 is SQVTM and CDR2 is ANQGSEA. The V gene lost 5 bases and the J gene lost 5 bases, with 13 bases spanning the gap. This CDR3 comprises 13 residues. This CDR3 is CSVLRLEDNEQFF. CDR3 nucleotide sequence: TGCAGCGTTCTCAGACTAGAAGACAATGAGCAGTTCTTC.

The chain is built from TRBV6-1 and TRBJ2-1; no clear D. Trimming left V 7 bases short and J 9 bases short, with 10 bases between. The length of the CDR3 is 11 residues. Germline CDR1 MNHNS, CDR2 SASEGT. The CDR3 sequence: CASILSGEQFF. CDR3 coding DNA: TGTGCCAGCATTCTCTCCGGTGAGCAGTTCTTC.